This TCR beta chain was recovered during a study of blood T cell repertoires in COVID-19. On the study more broadly: The United States, Italy and Spain provided the acute and convalescent COVID-19 samples. The cDNA or gDNA used as material had been derived from T cells, B-cell-depleted T cells, or PBMCs.

Those enrolled in Seattle joined during active infection and were followed longitudinally afterward. In the authors' methods: It was from reference gene primer amplification that nucleated cell counts were estimated. Profiling relied on immunoSEQ multiplex PCR, and the TCRdb table lists in-frame clones only, not all of them. The V and J calls and clone size are taken from that table; D and trimming were inferred from the DNA. The data hold approximately 300,000 clones, with about 90% observed a single time. Sequencing used peripheral blood. This clonotype was sampled from a woman aged 25 to 45 with COVID-19, enrolled during active disease.

This CDR3 reads CASSPGLAVNTGELFF. In DNA form, the CDR3 reads TGTGCCAGCAGCCCCGGACTAGCGGTGAACACCGGGGAGCTGTTTTTT. The chain has TRBV7-2 and TRBJ2-2; TRBD2 matches 10 bases. V shed 5 bases and J 1 base; nucleotides not matched to a gene: 4. The CDR3 runs to 16 residues. Germline V CDR1 and CDR2: SGHTA, FQGNSA.